These 28 T cell receptor beta chains were all obtained from the same sample, sequenced in a study of shared clonotypes between healthy human individuals. The protocol was immunoSEQ multiplex PCR, while the TCRdb copy is restricted to in-frame clones and leaves out a portion. The repertoire consists of roughly 1 million clones, with about three quarters occurring once and the leading ten covering less than 1.5%. Sequencing was performed on memory CD4+ T cells sorted from blood. Subset in this sample: CD45RA-negative fraction. All receptors come from a man aged 18 to 35 in good health.

The genes are TRBV19 and TRBJ2-2; 11 positions match TRBD2. The V gene's germline CDR1 is LNHDA and CDR2 SQIVND (reference sequence). Trimming took 8 bases from V and 4 from J; bases not matched to a gene: 9. The CDR3 consists of 16 residues. In DNA form, the CDR3 reads TGTGCCAGTGGGATCCGACTAGCGGGACCCACCGGGGAGCTGTTTTTT. Encoded protein: CASGIRLAGPTGELFF.

V gene TRBV5-4 combines with J gene TRBJ2-1; 7 nucleotides match TRBD2. V lost 3 bases and J lost 6; bases outside the gene matches: 12. CDR1 is SGHNT and CDR2 is YYREEE in the germline V gene (reference sequence). This CDR3 contains 16 residues. CDR3 DNA: TGTGCCAGCAGCTACCCCACGGGGGGAGTAGTCAATGAGCAGTTCTTC. Translated, it gives CASSYPTGGVVNEQFF.

V is TRBV28 and J is TRBJ1-1; maybe TRBD1 (6 bases). CDR3 length equals 15 residues. The V and J ends lost 8 bases and 3 bases respectively, with 19 bases between them. Germline V gene data show CDR1 as MDHEN and CDR2 as SYDVKM. CDR3 DNA sequence: TGTGCCAGCCCACCTGACCGGGGGGCGTACACTGAAGCTTTCTTT. Translated: CASPPDRGAYTEAFF.

This clone came up a few times. The chain uses TRBV5-1 and TRBJ2-7; 9 bases line up with TRBD1. Unmatched junction bases numbered 8, after V lost 6 bases and J lost 7 bases. The CDR3 is made up of 13 amino acids. Germline CDR1 and CDR2: SGHRS and YFSETQ. This CDR3 reads CASNSGQGLEQYF. The DNA for the CDR3 is TGCGCCAGCAACTCGGGACAGGGCTTGGAGCAGTACTTC.

The chain employs TRBV14 and TRBJ1-2; D call uncertain. Trimming took off 0 bases at V and 4 bases at J, with 18 bases between the two ends. The CDR3 consists of 17 residues. Germline V CDR1 and CDR2: SGHDN, FVKESK. This chain's CDR3 is CASSQDLGRVRGYGYTF. DNA of the CDR3: TGTGCCAGCAGCCAAGATCTGGGGAGGGTGAGAGGCTATGGCTACACCTTC.

The chain combines TRBV9 with TRBJ2-1; 11 positions agree with TRBD1. Germline CDR1 SGDLS, CDR2 YYNGEE. The V and J ends lost 0 bases and 9 bases, in that order; junction bases with no gene match: 14. This CDR3 has 18 amino acids. The CDR3 loop reads CASSVGTGQGDIRSEQFF. In nucleotides, the CDR3 is TGTGCCAGCAGCGTAGGGACGGGACAGGGGGATATTAGGAGTGAGCAGTTCTTC.

This chain uses TRBV4-3 with TRBJ1-4, with D maybe TRBD1 (6 bases). CDR1 and CDR2 (germline): LGHNA, YSLEER. With 4 bases removed from V and 3 bases from J, the gap between germline ends came to 12 bases. The CDR3 extends over 15 amino acids. CDR3 in amino acids: CASSRAGEANEKLFF. As DNA, the CDR3 is TGCGCCAGCAGCCGAGCAGGGGAGGCTAATGAAAAACTGTTTTTT.

The CDR3 nucleotides read TGTGCCAGCAGCTTAGGACAGCTCTACGAGCAGTACTTC. As protein: CASSLGQLYEQYF. This rearrangement joins TRBV13 to TRBJ2-7; no clear D gene. The length of the CDR3 is 13 residues. Germline CDR1 reads PRHDT; CDR2 reads FYEKMQ (reference sequence). V was trimmed by 0 bases and J by 3 bases, leaving 6 bases between them.

The chain couples TRBV6-5 to TRBJ2-5; tentative D call: TRBD1 (6 bases). Germline CDR1 and CDR2: MNHEY and SVGAGI. V was shortened by 0 bases and J by 7 bases, with 12 bases between the two germline ends. CDR3 length: 14 amino acids. The CDR3 is CASSYSVGGRTQYF. CDR3 nucleotide sequence: TGTGCCAGCAGTTACTCCGTAGGGGGAAGGACCCAGTACTTC.

The chain employs TRBV6-1 and TRBJ2-3; TRBD1 matches at 7 bases. V dropped 2 bases and J dropped 0; count of bases not matched to a gene: 5. This CDR3 has 16 amino acids. Germline V gives CDR1 MNHNS, CDR2 SASEGT. The CDR3 spells CASSEMTGSSTDTQYF. The CDR3 region has the DNA TGTGCCAGCAGTGAAATGACAGGGTCTAGCACAGATACGCAGTATTTT.

Notes on this clone: This sequence may be a read error, since a much larger clone differs from it by one base. This sequence joins TRBV27 and TRBJ2-3, with 7 bases identical to TRBD2. Unmatched junction bases numbered 12, after V lost 7 bases and J lost 5 bases. The CDR3 is made up of 15 amino acids. The V gene's germline CDR1 is MNHEY and CDR2 SMNVEV (reference sequence). The CDR3 coding sequence is TGTGCCAGCAATTCCGGACTAGGTCTGGGAGATACGCAGTATTTT. Translated: CASNSGLGLGDTQYF.

The V and J genes are TRBV29-1 and TRBJ2-2; possibly TRBD1 for D (6 bases). Germline CDR1 reads SQVTM; CDR2 reads ANQGSEA. The CDR3 sequence is 13 residues long. With 7 bases removed from V and 0 bases from J, the gap between germline ends came to 9 bases. This chain's CDR3 is CSAGTTNTGELFF. Written as DNA, the CDR3 is TGCAGCGCCGGGACAACGAACACCGGGGAGCTGTTTTTT.

V usage is TRBV6-5 and J usage is TRBJ2-3, with D maybe TRBD1 (5 bases). Germline CDR1 reads MNHEY; CDR2 reads SVGAGI. The germline V and J ends were trimmed by 6 bases and 0 bases, with 10 bases remaining between them. The CDR3 sequence is 14 residues long. CDR3 nucleotides: TGTGCCAGCAGCCCGGACATTAGCACAGATACGCAGTATTTT. This codes for CASSPDISTDTQYF.

The V gene is TRBV7-2, the J gene TRBJ1-5; tentatively, D is TRBD1 (6 bases). The ends were cut back, 5 bases at V and 6 bases at J, with 8 bases in the middle. There are 12 residues in the CDR3. Looked up from germline, CDR1 is SGHTA and CDR2 is FQGNSA. The CDR3 coding sequence is TGTGCCAGCAGCGAACAGGGTCAGCCCCAGCATTTT. Encoded protein: CASSEQGQPQHF.

This clone was seen a few times. Other DNA sequences in the same sample also yield this CDR3. The chain joins TRBV4-3 to TRBJ2-1; tentatively, D is TRBD2 (5 bases). With 0 bases removed from V and 0 bases from J, the gap between germline ends came to 12 bases. Per the germline V gene, CDR1 is LGHNA and CDR2 is YSLEER. The CDR3 runs to 17 residues. The CDR3, as DNA: TGCGCCAGCAGCCAAGAGACTACTGGGAGCTCCTACAATGAGCAGTTCTTC. Amino acid sequence: CASSQETTGSSYNEQFF.

Of note for this clone: The identical CDR3 is also encoded by other nucleotide sequences in the sample. This chain links TRBV30 with TRBJ2-5; D gene uncertain. The DNA matches TRBJ2-7 better at its end, which makes the J call doubtful. This CDR3 spans 11 amino acids. The germline V gene encodes CDR1 GTSNPN and CDR2 SVGIG (reference sequence). The chain's CDR3 is CAWSVQYEQYF. CDR3 DNA sequence: TGTGCCTGGAGTGTACAATACGAGCAGTACTTC.

The chain uses TRBV4-2 and TRBJ1-3; D not resolved. CDR1 is LGHNA and CDR2 is YNFKEQ in the germline V gene. The CDR3 sequence is 18 residues long. The V gene lost 5 bases and the J gene lost 0 bases, with 20 bases spanning the gap. The CDR3 protein is CASSDSGGVGSSGNTIYF. The CDR3 coding sequence is TGTGCCAGCAGCGATTCCGGTGGCGTCGGTTCCTCTGGAAACACCATATATTTT.

The sample holds many counts of this clone. CDR3 region: CASSDEVSPLHF. CDR3 nucleotide sequence: TGTGCCAGCAGTGATGAGGTGTCACCCCTCCACTTT. The chain combines TRBV2 with TRBJ1-6; no clear D. This CDR3 contains 12 residues. V lost 3 bases, J lost 10 bases, and 7 bases lay in between. Germline V gene sequence: CDR1 SNHLY, CDR2 FYNNEI. Complete variable domain (other parts from reference TRBV2 and TRBJ1-6): EPEVTQTPSHQVTQMGQEVILRCVPISNHLYFYWYRQILGQKVEFLVSFYNNEISEKSEIFDDQFSVERPDGSNFTLKIRSTKLEDSAMYFCASSDEVSPLHFGNGTRLTVT.

The chain's CDR3 is CASGLARTSGIEGNEQFF. CDR3 in DNA: TGTGCTAGTGGTTTGGCTCGGACTAGCGGGATAGAAGGCAATGAGCAGTTCTTC. The rearrangement uses TRBV12-5 and TRBJ2-1; 12 bases line up with TRBD2. V lost 1 base to trimming and J lost 6 bases; unmatched junction nucleotides: 10. The germline gives CDR1 LGHNT, CDR2 FRNRAP. This CDR3 spans 18 amino acids.

The rearrangement uses TRBV5-1 and TRBJ2-2; 10 bases agree with TRBD1. The CDR3 covers 15 residues. Germline values: CDR1 SGHRS, CDR2 YFSETQ. J gave up 6 bases and V 2 bases, and 4 bases lay outside the gene matches. In nucleotides, the CDR3 is TGCGCCAGCAGCTTTTTTGGGACAGGGGCCGGGGAGCTGTTTTTT. The encoded protein is CASSFFGTGAGELFF. Drawing the rest from reference TRBV5-1 and TRBJ2-2, the complete variable domain is KAGVTQTPRYLIKTRGQQVTLSCSPISGHRSVSWYQQTPGQGLQFLFEYFSETQRNKGNFPGRFSGRQFSNSRSEMNVSTLELGDSALYLCASSFFGTGAGELFFGEGSRLTVL.

V usage is TRBV27 and J usage is TRBJ1-5; D is perhaps TRBD1 (5 bases). This CDR3 has 13 residues. Trimming took 10 bases from V and 0 from J, leaving 10 bases between them. Germline CDR1 MNHEY, CDR2 SMNVEV (reference sequence). The DNA for the CDR3 is TGTGCCACGAGGGACCATAGCAATCAGCCCCAGCATTTT. Translated, it gives CATRDHSNQPQHF.

As to this clone: Different DNA sequences within this sample yield the same CDR3. V is TRBV5-1 and J is TRBJ2-5, with D uncertain. Trimming removed 0 bases at V and 1 base at J, with 7 bases between. The CDR3 sequence is 14 residues long. Germline-derived CDR1 and CDR2 are SGHRS and YFSETQ. This CDR3 reads CASSLGTVQETQYF. The CDR3 bases are TGCGCCAGCAGCTTGGGGACGGTCCAAGAGACCCAGTACTTC.

The V call is TRBV7-9, the J call TRBJ2-2, with 11 bases aligning to TRBD1. With 10 bases clipped from V and 4 bases from J, the junction kept 11 bases outside the gene matches. CDR3 size: 16 residues. Germline CDR1 is SEHNR and CDR2 is FQNEAQ (reference sequence). In DNA, the CDR3 is TGTGCCACCCCGCTTTGGGGACAGGGGGTCACCGGGGAGCTGTTTTTT. Translated, it gives CATPLWGQGVTGELFF.

Note on this clone: It may be a read error: a sequence one base away is much more abundant. This chain joins TRBV7-2 and TRBJ1-1; D unclear. Germline assignment: CDR1 SGHTA and CDR2 FQGNSA. CDR3 length: 11 amino acids. The V and J ends lost 3 bases and 3 bases respectively, with 2 bases between them. CDR3 DNA sequence: TGTGCCAGCAGCTTTTACACTGAAGCTTTCTTT. Encoded protein: CASSFYTEAFF.

J is TRBJ1-5 and V is TRBV19; no definite D call. The CDR3 is 13 amino acids. V was trimmed by 6 bases and J by 3 bases, leaving 9 bases between them. The germline gives CDR1 LNHDA, CDR2 SQIVND (reference sequence). The CDR3 coding sequence is TGTGCCAGTAGACACACTTCCAATCAGCCCCAGCATTTT. Translation: CASRHTSNQPQHF.

V usage is TRBV30 and J usage is TRBJ2-3; D possibly corresponds to TRBD2 (6 bases). This CDR3 is built from 11 residues. V lost 8 bases and J 3 bases, leaving 9 bases between the germline ends. CDR1 is GTSNPN, CDR2 SVGIG, per germline (reference sequence). The CDR3 sequence: CARGTTDTQYF. CDR3 coding DNA: TGTGCCCGGGGGACGACAGATACGCAGTATTTT.

J is TRBJ1-2 and V is TRBV2; D unresolved. The germline V gene has CDR1 SNHLY and CDR2 FYNNEI. The V end was cut by 6 bases, the J end by 2 bases, with 10 bases between. The CDR3 is 13 residues long. As DNA, the CDR3 is TGTGCCAGCAGCACCGCGCAAAACTATGGCTACACCTTC. This encodes CASSTAQNYGYTF.

This sequence joins TRBV18 and TRBJ2-7, with D uncertain. CDR3 length: 13 amino acids. Per the germline V gene, CDR1 is KGHSH and CDR2 is LQKENI. Trimming removed 2 bases from V and 3 bases from J, with 8 bases in between. The CDR3 loop reads CASSPVGDYEQYF. The CDR3 DNA reads TGTGCCAGCTCACCAGTCGGAGACTACGAGCAGTACTTC.